A single sample gave rise to the 9 T cell receptor beta chains below, sequenced in a study of cytomegalovirus exposure and HLA in healthy donors. The PCR made use of 60 Vbeta and 13 Jbeta primers. The table came from immunoSEQ multiplex PCR; TCRdb's copy has only in-frame clones and leaves some out. The repertoire includes 25,000 to 40,000 clones, roughly 69% of them detected once, and under 25% sits in the top ten. The sequenced material came from PBMCs. These receptors all stem from a middle-aged man in good health and CMV-seropositive.

The sample holds a few counts of this clone. The chain recombines TRBV7-6 with TRBJ1-6; a possible D gene is TRBD1 (5 bases). V was cut by 5 bases and J by 7 bases, with 12 bases left in between. CDR1 and CDR2 (germline): SGHVS, FNYEAQ. This CDR3 contains 14 residues. CDR3 residues: CASSPQGGNSPLHF. As DNA, the CDR3 is TGTGCCAGCAGCCCCCAGGGAGGCAATTCACCCCTCCACTTT.

The chain links TRBV7-2 to TRBJ2-7; D might be TRBD1 (5 bases). The CDR3 is made up of 14 amino acids. V was clipped by 0 bases and J by 2 bases, with 8 bases between them. Germline lookup yields CDR1 SGHTA and CDR2 FQGNSA. The CDR3 sequence is CASSLAQAAYEQYF. In DNA form, the CDR3 reads TGTGCCAGCAGCTTAGCACAGGCGGCCTACGAGCAGTACTTC.

The chain links TRBV10-1 to TRBJ2-7, with a possible D match to TRBD1 (6 bases). The CDR3 loop spans 15 amino acids. The germline V gene encodes CDR1 WNHNN and CDR2 SYGVQD (reference sequence). V lost 2 bases and J 2 bases, leaving 13 bases between the germline ends. The CDR3 DNA sequence: TGCGCCAGCAGTGAGCCCGGGACACCTCCCTACGAGCAGTACTTC. Amino acids: CASSEPGTPPYEQYF.

The rearrangement links TRBV2 to TRBJ1-2, with D tentatively TRBD1 (5 bases). The V end lost 4 bases, the J end lost 4 bases, and 13 bases lay between the germline ends. There are 14 residues in the CDR3. The germline CDR1 and CDR2 sequences are SNHLY and FYNNEI. CDR3 nucleotide sequence: TGTGCCAGCAGTGTGATTGTGGGGGGCTATGGCTACACCTTC. It codes for CASSVIVGGYGYTF.

This sequence joins TRBV28 and TRBJ1-2; 10 bases are a match to TRBD1. The CDR3 totals 15 residues. Trimming removed 6 bases from V and 1 base from J; junction bases left unmatched: 5. In germline, CDR1 is MDHEN, CDR2 SYDVKM. Here the CDR3 reads CASSLGQGINYGYTF. CDR3 coding DNA: TGTGCCAGCAGCCTGGGACAGGGGATTAACTATGGCTACACCTTC.

The chain is built from TRBV30 and TRBJ2-1; D gene uncertain. Looked up from germline, CDR1 is GTSNPN and CDR2 is SVGIG (reference sequence). The CDR3 totals 14 residues. V lost 0 bases and J 3 bases, leaving 9 bases between the germline ends. For the CDR3, the DNA is TGTGCCTGGAGTGTCGACTCCTTCTACAATGAGCAGTTCTTC. Translated, it gives CAWSVDSFYNEQFF.

V usage is TRBV6-5 and J usage is TRBJ1-1; no definite D call. There are 14 residues in the CDR3. Trimming shortened V by 1 base and J by 5 bases, and 11 bases separated the two germline ends. The V gene's germline CDR1 is MNHEY and CDR2 SVGAGI. The CDR3 bases are TGTGCCAGCAGTTACTTTCAATCAGAAACTGAAGCTTTCTTT. This translates into CASSYFQSETEAFF.

This chain connects TRBV30 to TRBJ2-7; a weak D match, TRBD1 (5 bases). The length of the CDR3 is 13 residues. Germline lookup yields CDR1 GTSNPN and CDR2 SVGIG (reference sequence). The ends were cut back, 2 bases at V and 6 bases at J, with 14 bases in the middle. The CDR3 here is CAWSRQGISEQYF. CDR3 DNA: TGTGCCTGGAGTCGGCAGGGAATTTCCGAGCAGTACTTC.

This clone was counted a single time. The chain couples TRBV6-1 to TRBJ2-2; 10 bases fit TRBD2. V trimming: 0 bases; J trimming: 3 bases; junction bases outside the gene matches: 4. In germline, CDR1 is MNHNS, CDR2 SASEGT. The CDR3 is made up of 17 amino acids. CDR3 nucleotides: TGTGCCAGCAGTGAAGCGCTAGCGGGGGAGTACACCGGGGAGCTGTTTTTT. It codes for CASSEALAGEYTGELFF.